These T cell receptor beta chains were read from a single sample in a study of somatic mutations in cytotoxic T cells in rheumatoid arthritis. TCRdb's copy holds only in-frame clones and misses some; the assay was immunoSEQ multiplex PCR. Of 10,000 to 15,000 clones listed, more than 65% are singletons. Sequenced material: CD8+ T cells sorted from blood. These receptors were collected from an adult with rheumatoid arthritis. Both conserved end residues are part of each CDR3. Each record gives: J gene, V gene, clone size, D gene, CDR3 protein, CDR3 DNA. The D gene is left open where the match is weak. The size field is filled for only some rows; it gives once, few, many or a size class.

j_gene: TRBJ1-2; v_gene: TRBV6-1; abundance: NA; d_gene: TRBD1; CDR3aa: CASTLGEGAGYTF; CDR3nt: TGTGCCAGCACTCTTGGAGAGGGGGCCGGCTACACCTTC
j_gene: TRBJ2-7; v_gene: TRBV12-5; abundance: NA; d_gene: NA; CDR3aa: CASGVGLSSYEQYF; CDR3nt: TGTGCTAGTGGGGTAGGACTCTCGTCCTACGAGCAGTACTTC
j_gene: TRBJ2-1; v_gene: TRBV10-1; abundance: once; d_gene: NA; CDR3aa: CASAEGRGYGNEQFF; CDR3nt: TGCGCCAGCGCTGAGGGCAGGGGCTACGGCAATGAGCAGTTCTTC
j_gene: TRBJ2-1; v_gene: TRBV27; abundance: NA; d_gene: NA; CDR3aa: CASSFGISYNEQFF; CDR3nt: TGTGCCAGCAGTTTCGGTATCTCCTACAATGAGCAGTTCTTC
j_gene: TRBJ2-7; v_gene: TRBV14; abundance: NA; d_gene: NA; CDR3aa: CASAWGSTYEQYF; CDR3nt: TGTGCCAGCGCCTGGGGCTCCACCTACGAGCAGTACTTC
j_gene: TRBJ2-5; v_gene: TRBV15; abundance: NA; d_gene: NA; CDR3aa: CATSPSSGGETQYF; CDR3nt: TGTGCCACCAGTCCCTCGAGCGGAGGAGAGACCCAGTACTTC
j_gene: TRBJ2-2; v_gene: TRBV25-1; abundance: NA; d_gene: TRBD2; CDR3aa: CASSAGTSQTGELFF; CDR3nt: TGTGCCAGCAGTGCCGGGACTAGTCAGACCGGGGAGCTGTTTTTT
j_gene: TRBJ2-3; v_gene: TRBV9; abundance: NA; d_gene: TRBD2; CDR3aa: CASSAGTSGGTDTQYF; CDR3nt: TGTGCCAGCAGCGCAGGGACTAGCGGGGGCACAGATACGCAGTATTTT
j_gene: TRBJ2-5; v_gene: TRBV7-8; abundance: NA; d_gene: TRBD1; CDR3aa: CASSLPRTGISQETQYF; CDR3nt: TGTGCCAGCAGCTTACCCCGGACAGGGATTTCCCAAGAGACCCAGTACTTC
j_gene: TRBJ1-1; v_gene: TRBV27; abundance: NA; d_gene: NA; CDR3aa: CASSEWGRMNTEAFF; CDR3nt: TGTGCCAGCAGTGAATGGGGACGGATGAACACTGAAGCTTTCTTT
j_gene: TRBJ1-1; v_gene: TRBV7-3; abundance: few; d_gene: NA; CDR3aa: CASSVGGGPNTEAFF; CDR3nt: TGTGCCAGCTCGGTGGGAGGGGGACCGAACACTGAAGCTTTCTTT
j_gene: TRBJ1-1; v_gene: TRBV6-5; abundance: NA; d_gene: NA; CDR3aa: CASSLRGLGEAFF; CDR3nt: TGTGCCAGCAGCCTCAGGGGCCTGGGAGAAGCTTTCTTT
j_gene: TRBJ1-1; v_gene: TRBV15; abundance: medium-sized; d_gene: NA; CDR3aa: CATSRDIGVSTEAFF; CDR3nt: TGTGCCACCAGCAGAGATATTGGGGTTTCCACTGAAGCTTTCTTT
j_gene: TRBJ2-7; v_gene: TRBV28; abundance: few; d_gene: TRBD2; CDR3aa: CASSLEVAGVPYEQYF; CDR3nt: TGTGCCAGCAGTTTGGAGGTAGCGGGAGTACCCTACGAGCAGTACTTC
j_gene: TRBJ2-7; v_gene: TRBV7-8; abundance: NA; d_gene: NA; CDR3aa: CASSLDAGGYEQYF; CDR3nt: TGTGCCAGCAGCTTAGACGCCGGAGGCTACGAGCAGTACTTC
j_gene: TRBJ1-1; v_gene: TRBV7-9; abundance: few; d_gene: TRBD1; CDR3aa: CASSPPRTGGNRTEAFF; CDR3nt: TGTGCCAGCAGCCCCCCCCGGACAGGGGGCAATCGGACTGAAGCTTTCTTT
j_gene: TRBJ1-2; v_gene: TRBV5-1; abundance: NA; d_gene: TRBD1; CDR3aa: CASSEDRVYGYTF; CDR3nt: TGCGCCAGCAGCGAAGACAGGGTTTATGGCTACACCTTC
j_gene: TRBJ1-2; v_gene: TRBV19; abundance: NA; d_gene: NA; CDR3aa: CASAWTQSSGGYTF; CDR3nt: TGTGCCAGTGCATGGACTCAGAGTTCAGGAGGCTACACCTTC
j_gene: TRBJ2-7; v_gene: TRBV4-1; abundance: NA; d_gene: TRBD1; CDR3aa: CASSPRDRGPYEQYF; CDR3nt: TGCGCCAGCAGCCCCCGGGACAGGGGGCCCTACGAGCAGTACTTC
j_gene: TRBJ2-1; v_gene: TRBV5-1; abundance: NA; d_gene: TRBD2; CDR3aa: CASRSSGSSYNEQFF; CDR3nt: TGCGCCAGCAGGTCTAGCGGGAGCTCCTACAATGAGCAGTTCTTC
j_gene: TRBJ2-7; v_gene: TRBV10-3; abundance: NA; d_gene: NA; CDR3aa: CAISFGRGGNTYEQYF; CDR3nt: TGTGCCATCAGTTTTGGGCGTGGAGGGAACACCTACGAGCAGTACTTC
j_gene: TRBJ1-4; v_gene: TRBV11-1; abundance: once; d_gene: TRBD1; CDR3aa: CASSPIGQGLFDEKLFF; CDR3nt: TGTGCCAGCAGCCCGATCGGACAGGGGTTGTTTGATGAAAAACTGTTTTTT
j_gene: TRBJ2-7; v_gene: TRBV9; abundance: once; d_gene: TRBD1; CDR3aa: CASSVSGTDLYEQYF; CDR3nt: TGTGCCAGCAGCGTATCAGGGACAGACCTCTACGAGCAGTACTTC
j_gene: TRBJ1-4; v_gene: TRBV15; abundance: NA; d_gene: TRBD1; CDR3aa: CATTPDRGVTEKLFF; CDR3nt: TGTGCCACCACTCCGGACAGGGGGGTAACAGAAAAACTGTTTTTT
j_gene: TRBJ2-1; v_gene: TRBV6-4; abundance: NA; d_gene: TRBD2; CDR3aa: CASSVTSGWGEQFF; CDR3nt: TGTGCCAGCAGTGTGACTAGCGGCTGGGGTGAGCAGTTCTTC
j_gene: TRBJ1-6; v_gene: TRBV5-1; abundance: NA; d_gene: NA; CDR3aa: CASSLLWANSPLHF; CDR3nt: TGCGCCAGCAGCTTGCTGTGGGCTAATTCACCCCTCCACTTT
j_gene: TRBJ2-5; v_gene: TRBV5-4; abundance: NA; d_gene: NA; CDR3aa: CASSLWTGETQYF; CDR3nt: TGTGCCAGCAGCTTATGGACCGGAGAGACCCAGTACTTC
j_gene: TRBJ2-3; v_gene: TRBV27; abundance: once; d_gene: NA; CDR3aa: CASSPYGTDTQYF; CDR3nt: TGTGCCAGCAGCCCATATGGCACAGATACGCAGTATTTT
j_gene: TRBJ1-4; v_gene: TRBV6-5; abundance: NA; d_gene: NA; CDR3aa: CASSYEGTNEKLFF; CDR3nt: TGTGCCAGCAGTTACGAGGGAACTAATGAAAAACTGTTTTTT
j_gene: TRBJ1-4; v_gene: TRBV19; abundance: few; d_gene: NA; CDR3aa: CASKVGGAATNEKLFF; CDR3nt: TGTGCCAGTAAAGTGGGGGGAGCTGCAACTAATGAAAAACTGTTTTTT
j_gene: TRBJ1-5; v_gene: TRBV5-6; abundance: medium-sized; d_gene: NA; CDR3aa: CASSDSVTGNQPQHF; CDR3nt: TGTGCCAGCAGCGACTCTGTAACAGGCAATCAGCCCCAGCATTTT
j_gene: TRBJ1-2; v_gene: TRBV5-4; abundance: NA; d_gene: TRBD1; CDR3aa: CASSLAGTGNYGYTF; CDR3nt: TGTGCCAGCAGCTTGGCCGGGACAGGGAACTATGGCTACACCTTC
j_gene: TRBJ2-5; v_gene: TRBV10-1; abundance: NA; d_gene: NA; CDR3aa: CASSEKAGYEGEQYF; CDR3nt: TGCGCCAGCAGTGAGAAAGCGGGTTACGAGGGGGAGCAGTACTTC
j_gene: TRBJ2-1; v_gene: TRBV9; abundance: NA; d_gene: TRBD2; CDR3aa: CASSGAGGVGNEQFF; CDR3nt: TGTGCCAGCAGCGGGGCGGGAGGCGTTGGTAATGAGCAGTTCTTC
j_gene: TRBJ1-6; v_gene: TRBV6-5; abundance: once; d_gene: TRBD1; CDR3aa: CASSYSIPGQNSPLHF; CDR3nt: TGTGCCAGCAGTTACTCGATTCCGGGACAGAATTCACCCCTCCACTTT
j_gene: TRBJ2-1; v_gene: TRBV19; abundance: NA; d_gene: NA; CDR3aa: CASSIRTAYNEQFF; CDR3nt: TGTGCCAGTAGTATTCGGACAGCATACAATGAGCAGTTCTTC
j_gene: TRBJ2-5; v_gene: TRBV28; abundance: NA; d_gene: NA; CDR3aa: CASSLLGFAETQYF; CDR3nt: TGTGCCAGCAGTTTATTGGGGTTCGCGGAGACCCAGTACTTC
j_gene: TRBJ2-2; v_gene: TRBV9; abundance: NA; d_gene: NA; CDR3aa: CASSVSAGGTGELFF; CDR3nt: TGTGCCAGCAGCGTTTCCGCAGGAGGGACTGGGGAGCTGTTTTTT
j_gene: TRBJ2-2; v_gene: TRBV19; abundance: NA; d_gene: NA; CDR3aa: CASMVERAINTGELFF; CDR3nt: TGTGCCAGTATGGTAGAGAGGGCCATTAACACCGGGGAGCTGTTTTTT
j_gene: TRBJ2-7; v_gene: TRBV7-9; abundance: NA; d_gene: TRBD2; CDR3aa: CASSLLLAGDNEQYF; CDR3nt: TGTGCCAGCAGCTTACTCCTAGCGGGAGATAACGAGCAGTACTTC
j_gene: TRBJ1-2; v_gene: TRBV29-1; abundance: NA; d_gene: NA; CDR3aa: CSVGEGSGYGYTF; CDR3nt: TGCAGCGTTGGTGAGGGGTCGGGCTATGGCTACACCTTC
j_gene: TRBJ1-2; v_gene: TRBV6-1; abundance: NA; d_gene: NA; CDR3aa: CASQLSGGPYGYTF; CDR3nt: TGTGCCAGCCAGTTATCGGGAGGGCCCTATGGCTACACCTTC
j_gene: TRBJ2-3; v_gene: TRBV27; abundance: NA; d_gene: TRBD2; CDR3aa: CASGGGTSGTTDTQYF; CDR3nt: TGTGCCAGCGGAGGCGGGACTAGCGGAACCACAGATACGCAGTATTTT
j_gene: TRBJ1-2; v_gene: TRBV5-4; abundance: NA; d_gene: NA; CDR3aa: CASSPPGSNYGYTF; CDR3nt: TGTGCCAGCAGCCCACCCGGGTCTAACTATGGCTACACCTTC
j_gene: TRBJ1-2; v_gene: TRBV7-2; abundance: NA; d_gene: NA; CDR3aa: CASSLVRQPNYGYTF; CDR3nt: TGTGCCAGCAGCTTAGTTCGACAGCCTAACTATGGCTACACCTTC
j_gene: TRBJ2-1; v_gene: TRBV27; abundance: NA; d_gene: TRBD2; CDR3aa: CASSLWGGGYNEQFF; CDR3nt: TGTGCCAGCAGTTTATGGGGCGGGGGCTACAATGAGCAGTTCTTC
j_gene: TRBJ2-7; v_gene: TRBV10-3; abundance: NA; d_gene: NA; CDR3aa: CAISENQPGLKNEQYF; CDR3nt: TGTGCCATCAGTGAGAACCAACCGGGACTGAAGAACGAGCAGTACTTC
j_gene: TRBJ2-6; v_gene: TRBV9; abundance: medium-sized; d_gene: TRBD1; CDR3aa: CASGLTGAGANVLTF; CDR3nt: TGTGCCAGCGGCTTAACAGGGGCTGGGGCCAACGTCCTGACTTTC
j_gene: TRBJ2-7; v_gene: TRBV7-9; abundance: few; d_gene: NA; CDR3aa: CASSLGLNEQYF; CDR3nt: TGTGCCAGCAGCTTAGGATTGAACGAGCAGTACTTC
j_gene: TRBJ1-1; v_gene: TRBV6-6; abundance: few; d_gene: NA; CDR3aa: CASSYSTRVTEAFF; CDR3nt: TGTGCCAGCAGTTACTCGACAAGGGTCACTGAAGCTTTCTTT
j_gene: TRBJ2-7; v_gene: TRBV14; abundance: NA; d_gene: TRBD1; CDR3aa: CASSVGLSQGYEQYF; CDR3nt: TGTGCCAGCAGCGTCGGGCTTTCACAGGGGTACGAGCAGTACTTC
j_gene: TRBJ2-5; v_gene: TRBV23-1; abundance: NA; d_gene: NA; CDR3aa: CASSQSFSGQETQYF; CDR3nt: TGCGCCAGCAGTCAATCGTTCAGCGGTCAAGAGACCCAGTACTTC
j_gene: TRBJ2-1; v_gene: TRBV25-1; abundance: NA; d_gene: NA; CDR3aa: CASSESDSYNEQFF; CDR3nt: TGTGCCAGCAGTGAATCCGACTCCTACAATGAGCAGTTCTTC
j_gene: TRBJ2-3; v_gene: TRBV7-8; abundance: NA; d_gene: TRBD2; CDR3aa: CASSAPRAGGSTDTQYF; CDR3nt: TGTGCCAGCAGCGCGCCGCGAGCGGGAGGGAGCACAGATACGCAGTATTTT